The clone carrying this T cell receptor (beta chain) appeared a few times. Its antigen is undetermined. The sample comes from a study of cytomegalovirus exposure and HLA in healthy donors. The overall study: Around 83% of around 390 genotyped donors fell in the Caucasian-associated ancestry cluster. The study's findings and limits: As a later analysis showed, a missense DCLRE1C variant was linked to trimming of TCR beta V- and J-genes.

V gave up 5 bases and J gave up 4 bases; unmatched junction bases: 16. CDR3 length: 18 amino acids. The germline V gene encodes CDR1 SGHNT and CDR2 YENEEA. Amplification used 60 Vbeta primers and 13 Jbeta primers. In the original processing: It was a later analysis that counted 83 million or so unique TCR beta chains, of which about 10 million were shared. Clones were read by immunoSEQ multiplex PCR, and TCRdb kept only the in-frame ones, dropping some. V, J and clone size are taken as reported in that table, and D and trimming were inferred from the DNA itself. The sample carries roughly 110,000 clones, 82% recorded once.

The sequence derives from a woman between 18 and 29 years old in good health and CMV-seronegative. Material for sequencing was PBMCs. The chain employs TRBV11-3 and TRBJ2-1; TRBD2 matches at 8 bases. The CDR3 region has the DNA TGTGCCAGCAGCCCCCGTCATGAGAGCGGGGGCGCTTACAATGAGCAGTTCTTC. Encoded protein: CASSPRHESGGAYNEQFF.